This entry lists 8 T cell receptor beta chains sequenced from one sample in a study of response to subunit inactivated influenza vaccine. In TCRdb, the RT-PCR reads were re-called with MiXCR into one record per CDR3 protein. The repertoire includes approximately 200,000 distinct CDR3 sequences, around 15% of them detected once, and about 28% sits in the top ten. The sequences come from CD8+ T cells sorted from PBMCs, collected 4 to 6 days after vaccination. The receptor source for this set is a man in his fifties or sixties who received an inactivated influenza vaccine.

This clonotype has just a few counts. This rearrangement joins TRBV30 to TRBJ2-7, with TRBD1 identical over 7 bases. Trimming removed 1 base from V and 0 bases from J; junction bases left unmatched: 3. The CDR3 covers 14 residues. Germline V gene lookup returns CDR1 GTSNPN and CDR2 SVGIG (reference sequence). The CDR3 sequence is CAWSETGFSYEQYF. CDR3 nucleotide sequence: TGTGCCTGGAGTGAGACAGGGTTCTCCTACGAGCAGTACTTC. Drawing the rest from reference TRBV30 and TRBJ2-7, the complete variable domain is SQTIHQWPATLVQPVGSPLSLECTVEGTSNPNLYWYRQAAGRGLQLLFYSVGIGQISSEVPQNLSASRPQDRQFILSSKKLLLSDSGFYLCAWSETGFSYEQYFGPGTRLTVT.

This clonotype was found a few times. The V gene is TRBV10-3, the J gene TRBJ2-1, with 10 bases matching TRBD1. The CDR3 runs 12 residues. Germline CDR1 and CDR2: ENHRY and SYGVKD. Trimming removed 11 bases from V and 8 bases from J; junction bases left unmatched: 6. The CDR3 bases are TGTGCCGCCGGGACAGGGGTACATGAGCAGTTCTTC. This codes for CAAGTGVHEQFF.

In this sample, this clonotype turned up a few times. J is TRBJ2-7 and V is TRBV5-1, with 7 nucleotides matching TRBD1. Germline V gives CDR1 SGHRS, CDR2 YFSETQ. J was trimmed by 2 bases and V by 4 bases; bases with no gene match: 6. This CDR3 region has 14 residues. This chain's CDR3 is CASSTGTATYEQYF. CDR3 DNA sequence: TGCGCCAGCAGCACTGGGACAGCGACCTACGAGCAGTACTTC.

The chain links TRBV12-3 or TRBV12-4 to TRBJ2-5; TRBD1 agrees at 9 bases. Trimming removed 5 bases from V and 5 bases from J; junction bases left unmatched: 9. The CDR3 contains 15 residues. The CDR3 DNA is TGTGCCAGCAGTCCAACAGGGGGCGCGAAGGAGACCCAGTACTTC. This codes for CASSPTGGAKETQYF.

The sample holds many counts of this clonotype. J is TRBJ2-7 and V is TRBV6-2 or TRBV6-3; D may be TRBD1 (5 bases). The CDR3 is 14 residues long. Germline-derived CDR1 and CDR2 are MNHEY and SVGEGT. Trimming removed 2 bases from V and 3 bases from J, with 11 bases in between. The CDR3 DNA reads TGTGCCAGCAGTTACACAGGACGAGGCTACGAGCAGTACTTC. The encoded protein is CASSYTGRGYEQYF.

The chain couples TRBV2 to TRBJ1-1; 7 positions agree with TRBD1. The CDR3 contains 15 residues. J was trimmed by 1 base and V by 6 bases; bases with no gene match: 8. Germline loops: CDR1 SNHLY, CDR2 FYNNEI. CDR3 region: CASSAEGAQNTEAFF. CDR3 in DNA: TGTGCCAGCAGCGCGGAGGGGGCACAGAACACTGAAGCTTTCTTT.

The chain recombines TRBV19 with TRBJ2-7; 7 bases match TRBD1. The CDR3 spans 13 residues. Germline lookup yields CDR1 LNHDA and CDR2 SQIVND (reference sequence). V shed 5 bases and J 5 bases; nucleotides not matched to a gene: 6. CDR3 amino acids: CASSHRGVDEQYF. The CDR3 coding sequence is TGTGCCAGTAGTCACAGGGGCGTCGACGAGCAGTACTTC.

A few counts support this clonotype. The chain carries TRBV10-2 and TRBJ2-3; D may be TRBD1 (6 bases). In germline, CDR1 is WSHSY, CDR2 SAAADI. The CDR3 has 14 residues. Trimming cost V 4 bases and J 4 bases, with 12 bases left between them. The CDR3 here is CASSGGLGADTQYF. In DNA, the CDR3 is TGCGCCAGCAGTGGGGGGCTAGGGGCAGATACGCAGTATTTT.